Each of the 8 T cell receptor beta chains below was sequenced from the same sample in a study of T cells expressing NK-cell markers. TCRdb reprocessed the 5' RACE reads, keeping one entry per CDR3 protein, no DNA. Reported are more than 400,000 distinct CDR3 sequences; the ten largest clones contain approximately 7%. Input material: blood T cells: a sorted CD56 or NKG2C T cell subset, CD4+ or CD8+ T cells, or bulk PBMC T cells (not recorded which). These receptors all stem from a woman aged 18 to 75 in good health.

This rearrangement joins TRBV12-3 or TRBV12-4 to TRBJ2-3. This CDR3 comprises 17 residues. The CDR3 loop is CASGFSADSSSTDTQYF.

V and J are TRBV7-8 and TRBJ2-1. The germline gives CDR1 SGHVS, CDR2 FQNEAQ. The CDR3 loop spans 12 amino acids. CDR3 loop: CASSPIIDEQFF.

The chain links TRBV28 to TRBJ2-7; there is no DNA to check the TCRdb D call of TRBD1. The length of the CDR3 is 15 residues. The germline V gene encodes CDR1 MDHEN and CDR2 SYDVKM. The CDR3 protein is CASSFTGEGVYEQYF.

The chain carries TRBV7-2 and TRBJ2-3; TCRdb's D call, TRBD2, is unchecked because there is no DNA. This CDR3 is 15 amino acids long. Germline V lookup: CDR1 SGHTA, CDR2 FQGNSA. The CDR3 sequence: CASSPLAGPADTQYF.

The CDR3 is CASSLMRGNEQFF. This chain joins TRBV12-3 or TRBV12-4 and TRBJ2-1; TCRdb gives TRBD1 as the D gene, but with no DNA this cannot be confirmed. The CDR3 contains 13 residues.

This chain connects TRBV15 to TRBJ2-7; the D call of TRBD1 rests on TCRdb alone, since no DNA is present to check it. CDR3 length equals 13 residues. CDR1 and CDR2 (germline): LNHNV, YYDKDF (reference sequence). CDR3 sequence: CATSRDAGYEQYF.

The chain employs TRBV20-1 and TRBJ2-1; TCRdb lists TRBD2, though no DNA is available to test this call. Germline CDR1 and CDR2: DFQATT and SNEGSKA (reference sequence). The CDR3 sequence is 13 residues long. The CDR3 sequence: CSSRLAGYNEQFF.

V and J are TRBV6-1 and TRBJ2-3. Germline V gene lookup returns CDR1 MNHNS and CDR2 SASEGT. This CDR3 spans 12 amino acids. The CDR3 sequence: CASRGIADTQYF.